The clone carrying this T cell receptor beta chain was picked up a small number of times. This record belongs to a study of tumor and adjacent non-tumor tissue in lung cancer. The V and J ends lost 7 bases and 2 bases, in that order; junction bases with no gene match: 4. This CDR3 has 13 amino acids. CDR1 and CDR2 (germline): MDHEN, SYDVKM. The template was RNA from unsorted bulk tissue. A modified ARM-PCR protocol with three rounds of nested PCR amplified TCRbeta. From the multiplex PCR reads, TCRdb called clonotypes with MiXCR, one entry per CDR3 protein. This table holds around 74,000 distinct CDR3 sequences, around 70% found once.

This clonotype was obtained from a woman aged 70-85 years with non-small cell lung cancer. This chain joins TRBV28 and TRBJ2-7; 8 positions agree with TRBD2. The sequencing input was lung tumor tissue. As DNA, the CDR3 is TGTGCCAGCATAAACGGGAGGGCCTACGAGCAGTACTTC. The encoded protein is CASINGRAYEQYF.